Shown below are 27 T cell receptor beta chains from a single sample sequenced in a study of CD8 T cells in ankylosing spondylitis. These receptors have no known antigen. MiXCR was run by TCRdb on the 5' RACE reads, yielding one entry per CDR3 protein. The sample records a few hundred thousand distinct CDR3 sequences, roughly 8% being singletons. General study points: Seemingly characteristic of ankylosing spondylitis blood was a TCR beta motif consisting of about 8 highly homologous variants.

Material for sequencing was blood, either unsorted or a sorted T cell fraction (not recorded which). All receptors derive from a male donor with ankylosing spondylitis.

The gene calls are TRBV29-1 and TRBJ2-7; the match to TRBD2 covers 9 bases. Trimming at V came to 7 bases and at J to 1 base, leaving 11 bases not matched to a gene. The CDR3 loop spans 15 amino acids. Germline V gene sequence: CDR1 SQVTM, CDR2 ANQGSEA. CDR3 residues: CSAARLAVGSYEQYF. The CDR3 nucleotides read TGCAGCGCCGCCCGACTAGCGGTGGGGTCCTACGAGCAGTACTTC.

The table lists this clonotype with many counts. The rearrangement links TRBV12-3 or TRBV12-4 to TRBJ2-1; D is unresolved. The germline V and J ends were trimmed by 2 bases and 8 bases, with 1 base remaining between them. The CDR3 contains 10 residues. The CDR3 sequence: CASSLYEQFF. The CDR3 DNA reads TGTGCCAGCAGTTTATATGAGCAGTTCTTC.

This clonotype turned up a few times. The chain is built from TRBV12-3 or TRBV12-4 and TRBJ1-5, with TRBD1 identical over 9 bases. Germline trimming cut 6 bases from V and 6 bases from J; bases unmatched to any gene: 9. The CDR3 is 15 residues long. CDR3 region: CASSTAGTGTQPQHF. The CDR3 region has the DNA TGTGCCAGCAGCACCGCCGGGACAGGGACTCAGCCCCAGCATTTT.

This chain's CDR3 is CSASYGFDNQPQHF. DNA of the CDR3: TGCAGTGCTAGTTATGGGTTCGACAATCAGCCCCAGCATTTT. This chain connects TRBV20-1 to TRBJ1-5; D ambiguous. CDR3 length: 14 amino acids. Germline V gene lookup returns CDR1 DFQATT and CDR2 SNEGSKA (reference sequence). The ends were cut back, 3 bases at V and 3 bases at J, with 12 bases in the middle.

This clonotype was observed a few times. The V and J genes are TRBV10-3 and TRBJ2-5; D remains ambiguous. Between the trimmed V and J ends, which lost 0 bases and 7 bases, there was a span of 12 bases. The germline V gene encodes CDR1 ENHRY and CDR2 SYGVKD. The CDR3 is 14 residues long. The CDR3 spells CAISESFGLVTQYF. CDR3 bases: TGTGCCATCAGTGAGTCTTTCGGTTTGGTGACCCAGTACTTC.

This clonotype was observed many times. V usage is TRBV12-3 or TRBV12-4 and J usage is TRBJ1-5; 11 bases map to TRBD1. The CDR3 is 15 amino acids. V was pared by 3 bases and J by 9 bases, with 7 bases of the junction left unmatched. CDR3 protein: CASSFGTGGLGPQHF. CDR3 bases: TGTGCCAGCAGTTTCGGGACAGGGGGATTAGGGCCCCAGCATTTT.

There are a few counts of this clonotype. This chain connects TRBV6-1 to TRBJ2-7, with 8 bases lining up with TRBD1. CDR1 is MNHNS and CDR2 is SASEGT in the germline V gene. This CDR3 spans 14 amino acids. V lost 6 bases, J lost 5 bases, and 9 bases stayed unmatched. DNA of the CDR3: TGTGCCAGCAGGCTAGGACAGGGTTACGACGAGCAGTACTTC. Its translation: CASRLGQGYDEQYF.

The chain links TRBV7-9 to TRBJ2-1; tentative D call: TRBD1 (9 bases). Germline lookup yields CDR1 SEHNR and CDR2 FQNEAQ (reference sequence). The V and J ends lost 7 bases and 9 bases respectively, with 22 bases between them. The CDR3 has 15 residues. The CDR3 reads CASIDSGTGTSEQFF. The CDR3 DNA reads as TGTGCCAGCATCGACTCCGGGACAGGGACTAGTGAGCAGTTCTTC.

This clonotype was observed a handful of times. V and J are TRBV7-9 and TRBJ2-7; 11 bases are a match to TRBD1. Germline V lookup: CDR1 SEHNR, CDR2 FQNEAQ (reference sequence). CDR3 length equals 16 residues. Trimming took 5 bases from V and 4 from J; bases not matched to a gene: 10. The DNA for the CDR3 is TGTGCCAGCAGCGCACCCGCTGGACAGGGGGCATACGAGCAGTACTTC. Amino acid sequence: CASSAPAGQGAYEQYF.

This clonotype was seen just once. A read error may be the cause here, since a much bigger clone is one base away. The rearrangement links TRBV12-3 or TRBV12-4 to TRBJ2-7, with a possible D match to TRBD1 (6 bases). The CDR3 runs 15 residues. CDR3: CACSPGTMSSYEQYF. DNA for the CDR3: TGTGCCTGCAGTCCCGGGACAATGAGCTCCTACGAGCAGTACTTC.

This clonotype was counted a few times. The J gene is TRBJ2-6, the V gene TRBV19, with 8 nucleotides matching TRBD2. J lost 3 bases, V lost 6 bases, and 13 bases had no gene match. The CDR3 has 18 residues. Per the germline V gene, CDR1 is LNHDA and CDR2 is SQIVND (reference sequence). For the CDR3, the DNA is TGTGCCAGTAGCGCGCCGGGGGGGATTCTTAGTGGGGCCAACGTCCTGACTTTC. Translated: CASSAPGGILSGANVLTF.

The chain couples TRBV28 to TRBJ2-7; D gene ambiguous. This CDR3 is 14 amino acids long. The germline gives CDR1 MDHEN, CDR2 SYDVKM. The V end was cut by 6 bases, the J end by 3 bases, with 15 bases between. The chain's CDR3 is CASSRTRQRYEQYF. The CDR3, as DNA: TGTGCCAGCAGCCGGACCCGGCAGCGCTACGAGCAGTACTTC.

The chain recombines TRBV19 with TRBJ2-7; D is tentatively TRBD1 or TRBD2 (5 bases each). Germline-derived CDR1 and CDR2 are LNHDA and SQIVND (reference sequence). This CDR3 region has 13 residues. Trimming removed 6 bases from V and 3 bases from J, with 12 bases in between. The chain's CDR3 is CASSPGTHYEQYF. DNA of the CDR3: TGTGCCAGTAGCCCCGGGACGCACTACGAGCAGTACTTC.

The chain carries TRBV27 and TRBJ2-1; 9 bases line up with TRBD2. Germline V gene data show CDR1 as MNHEY and CDR2 as SMNVEV (reference sequence). The J segment lost 2 bases and the V segment lost 7 bases, leaving 12 bases of the junction unmatched. The CDR3 extends over 17 amino acids. CDR3: CASTLSYLAGAYNEQFF. The CDR3 nucleotides are TGTGCCAGCACCCTATCGTACTTAGCGGGAGCCTACAATGAGCAGTTCTTC.

At least ten counts were recorded for this clonotype. CDR3: CASTKGRGDEQFF. DNA of the CDR3: TGTGCCAGCACCAAGGGCCGCGGGGATGAGCAGTTCTTC. The chain couples TRBV2 to TRBJ2-1, with a possible D match to TRBD2 (6 bases). Trimming removed 7 bases from V and 8 bases from J, with 15 bases in between. Germline CDR1 reads SNHLY; CDR2 reads FYNNEI. The CDR3 has 13 residues.

This clonotype was seen a few times. The chain couples TRBV15 to TRBJ2-2; the D is unclear. V was trimmed by 4 bases and J by 1 base, leaving 13 bases between them. The CDR3 runs 16 residues. Germline values: CDR1 LNHNV, CDR2 YYDKDF (reference sequence). The CDR3 spells CATSNSLRGNTGELFF. The CDR3 nucleotides are TGTGCCACCAGCAATTCACTTAGAGGGAACACCGGGGAGCTGTTTTTT.

Remarks on this clonotype: Sequence at one end of the junction differs from germline and may be a read error. The chain is built from TRBV6-1 and TRBJ2-2; 12 nucleotides line up with TRBD1. CDR3 length: 17 amino acids. Germline CDR1 MNHNS, CDR2 SASEGT. The chain's CDR3 is CASSQVGQGAKTGELFF. The DNA of the CDR3 is TGTGCCAGCAGTCAGGTGGGACAGGGGGCGAAAACCGGGGAGCTGTTTTTT.

Only a few counts were recorded for this clonotype. V usage is TRBV7-9 and J usage is TRBJ2-7; perhaps TRBD2 as D (6 bases). Per germline, CDR1 SEHNR and CDR2 FQNEAQ (reference sequence). The CDR3 is made up of 16 amino acids. Trimming shortened V by 0 bases and J by 2 bases, and 14 bases separated the two germline ends. The CDR3 DNA is TGTGCCAGCAGCTTAGCGGGGGACTCGATGACCTACGAGCAGTACTTC. Its translation is CASSLAGDSMTYEQYF.

The chain couples TRBV5-4 to TRBJ2-3; D tentatively reads TRBD1 or TRBD2 (5 bases each). V lost 0 bases, J lost 3 bases, and 14 bases lay in between. The germline CDR1 and CDR2 sequences are SGHNT and YYREEE (reference sequence). There are 16 residues in the CDR3. DNA of the CDR3: TGTGCCAGCAGCTTGGGGGGCGGGTCTACGACAGATACGCAGTATTTT. Amino acid sequence: CASSLGGGSTTDTQYF.

The rearrangement joins TRBV12-3 or TRBV12-4 to TRBJ2-7; TRBD2 agrees at 9 bases. The ends lost 6 bases at V and 6 bases at J; junction bases unmatched: 3. CDR3 size: 12 residues. CDR3 in amino acids: CASRFSGGEQYF. CDR3 bases: TGTGCCAGCAGATTTAGCGGGGGCGAGCAGTACTTC.

This sequence joins TRBV28 and TRBJ1-5; TRBD1 matches at 10 bases. V gave up 5 bases and J gave up 0 bases; unmatched junction bases: 7. The CDR3 has 17 residues. CDR1 and CDR2 from the germline V gene are MDHEN and SYDVKM. DNA of the CDR3: TGTGCCAGCAGTGGCTGGGACAGGGGTTATAGCAATCAGCCCCAGCATTTT. The encoded protein is CASSGWDRGYSNQPQHF.

This clonotype came up a few times. V is TRBV4-1 and J is TRBJ1-3, with TRBD1 matching over 8 bases. The CDR3 consists of 15 residues. Per germline, CDR1 MGHRA and CDR2 YSYEKL. V shed 3 bases and J 2 bases; nucleotides not matched to a gene: 3. The chain's CDR3 is CASSQDRDPGNTIYF. DNA of the CDR3: TGCGCCAGCAGCCAGGACAGGGACCCTGGAAACACCATATATTTT.

The J gene is TRBJ1-2, the V gene TRBV7-3, with 8 bases that match TRBD1. Germline-derived CDR1 and CDR2 are SGHTA and FQGTGA. The CDR3 totals 16 residues. Trimming cost V 2 bases and J 7 bases; bases outside gene matches: 12. CDR3 bases: TGTGCCAGCAGCTTATCAGCCCCCGGACAGGGCTCTGGCTACACCTTC. Translation: CASSLSAPGQGSGYTF.

The table lists this clonotype with many counts. The chain recombines TRBV21-1 with TRBJ1-1; the D call TRBD1 from the table was never checked on the DNA. TRBV21-1 is a known pseudogene. CDR3 length: 11 amino acids. The chain's CDR3 is CASSAWQGSFF. In DNA form, the CDR3 reads TGTGCCAGCAGCGCCTGGCAGGGGTCTTTCTTT.

This clonotype turned up a few times. The chain links TRBV7-2 to TRBJ2-2; TRBD2 agrees at 11 bases. With V trimmed by 5 bases and J by 3 bases, 5 bases remained unmatched. In germline, CDR1 is SGHTA, CDR2 FQGNSA. The CDR3 runs to 16 residues. The chain's CDR3 is CASSHGLAGYTGELFF. CDR3 DNA: TGTGCCAGCAGCCATGGACTAGCGGGTTACACCGGGGAGCTGTTTTTT.

This chain links TRBV12-3 or TRBV12-4 with TRBJ1-1; no clear D. There are 15 residues in the CDR3. Trimming took off 4 bases at V and 2 bases at J, with 14 bases between the two ends. CDR3 region: CASSSFIPGNTEAFF. CDR3 in DNA: TGTGCCAGCAGTTCCTTCATCCCTGGAAACACTGAAGCTTTCTTT.

This clonotype was counted between two and nine times. This sequence joins TRBV12-3 or TRBV12-4 and TRBJ2-1, with D possibly matching TRBD2 (6 bases). The CDR3 is 14 amino acids. The V and J ends lost 3 bases and 7 bases respectively, with 13 bases between them. The CDR3 loop reads CASSFAGKVNEQFF. The CDR3 DNA follows: TGTGCCAGCAGTTTCGCGGGAAAGGTGAATGAGCAGTTCTTC.